The present T cell receptor (beta chain) was sequenced within a study of shared clonotypes between healthy human individuals. V was shortened by 0 bases and J by 7 bases, with 10 bases between the two germline ends. This CDR3 contains 14 residues. Germline CDR1 is MDHEN and CDR2 is SYDVKM. Sequencing was performed with immunoSEQ multiplex PCR; in TCRdb, only in-frame clones are kept and a portion is missing. The repertoire includes around 700,000 clones, approximately 79% of them detected once, and 1.7% sits in the top ten. Memory CD4+ cells were the fraction left after CD45RA+ naive selection. This chain joins TRBV28 and TRBJ1-5, with D tentatively TRBD1 (5 bases). Sequenced sample: memory CD4+ T cells sorted from blood. Subset given: CD45RA-negative fraction. The clonotype originates from a woman under 40 in good health. DNA for the CDR3: TGTGCCAGCAGTTTATGGGGGGAAAGACAGCCCCAGCATTTT. Translation gives CASSLWGERQPQHF.